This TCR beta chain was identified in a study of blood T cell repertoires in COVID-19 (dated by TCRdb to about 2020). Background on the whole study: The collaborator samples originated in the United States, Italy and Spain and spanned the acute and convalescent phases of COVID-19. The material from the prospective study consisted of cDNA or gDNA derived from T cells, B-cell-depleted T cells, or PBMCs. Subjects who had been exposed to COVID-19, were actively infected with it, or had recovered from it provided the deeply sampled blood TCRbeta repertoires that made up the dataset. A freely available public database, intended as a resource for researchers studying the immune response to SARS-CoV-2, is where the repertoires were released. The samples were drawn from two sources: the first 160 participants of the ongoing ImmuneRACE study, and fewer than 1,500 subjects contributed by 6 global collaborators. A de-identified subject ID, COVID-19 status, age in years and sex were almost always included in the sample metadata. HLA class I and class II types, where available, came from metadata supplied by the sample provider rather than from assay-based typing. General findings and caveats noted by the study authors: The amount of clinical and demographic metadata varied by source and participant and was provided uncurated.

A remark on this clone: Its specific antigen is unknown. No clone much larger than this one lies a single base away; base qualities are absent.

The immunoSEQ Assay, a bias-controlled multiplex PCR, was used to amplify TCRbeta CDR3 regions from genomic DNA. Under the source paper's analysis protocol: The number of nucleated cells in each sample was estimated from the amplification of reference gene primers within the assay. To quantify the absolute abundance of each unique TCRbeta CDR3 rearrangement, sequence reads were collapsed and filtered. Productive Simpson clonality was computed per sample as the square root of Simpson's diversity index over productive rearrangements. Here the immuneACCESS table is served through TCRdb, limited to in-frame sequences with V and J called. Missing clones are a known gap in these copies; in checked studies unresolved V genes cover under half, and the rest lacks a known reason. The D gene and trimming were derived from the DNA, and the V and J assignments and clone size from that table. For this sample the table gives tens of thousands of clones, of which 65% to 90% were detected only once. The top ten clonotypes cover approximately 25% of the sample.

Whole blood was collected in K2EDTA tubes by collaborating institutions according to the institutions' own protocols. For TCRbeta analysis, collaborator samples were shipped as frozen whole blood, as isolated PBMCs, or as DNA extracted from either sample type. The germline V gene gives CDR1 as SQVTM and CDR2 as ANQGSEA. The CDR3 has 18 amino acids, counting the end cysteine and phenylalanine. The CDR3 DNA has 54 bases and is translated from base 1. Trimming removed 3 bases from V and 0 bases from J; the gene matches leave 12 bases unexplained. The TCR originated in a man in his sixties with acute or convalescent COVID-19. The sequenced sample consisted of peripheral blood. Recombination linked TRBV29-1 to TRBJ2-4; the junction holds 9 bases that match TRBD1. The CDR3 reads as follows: CSVEGVTGGVGAKNIQYF. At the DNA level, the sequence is TGCAGCGTTGAGGGAGTGACAGGGGGAGTAGGAGCCAAAAACATTCAGTACTTC.